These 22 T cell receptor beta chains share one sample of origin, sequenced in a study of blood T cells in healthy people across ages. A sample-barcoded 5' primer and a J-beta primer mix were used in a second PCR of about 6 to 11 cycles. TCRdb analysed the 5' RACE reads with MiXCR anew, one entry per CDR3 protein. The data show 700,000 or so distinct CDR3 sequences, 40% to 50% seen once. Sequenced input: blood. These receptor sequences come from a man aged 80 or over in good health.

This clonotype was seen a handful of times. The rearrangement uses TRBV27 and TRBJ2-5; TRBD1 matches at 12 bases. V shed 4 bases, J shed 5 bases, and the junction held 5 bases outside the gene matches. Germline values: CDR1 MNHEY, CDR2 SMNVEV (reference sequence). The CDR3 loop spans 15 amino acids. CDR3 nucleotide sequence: TGTGCCAGCAGTTCCGGGACAGGGGGCGAGGAGACCCAGTACTTC. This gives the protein CASSSGTGGEETQYF.

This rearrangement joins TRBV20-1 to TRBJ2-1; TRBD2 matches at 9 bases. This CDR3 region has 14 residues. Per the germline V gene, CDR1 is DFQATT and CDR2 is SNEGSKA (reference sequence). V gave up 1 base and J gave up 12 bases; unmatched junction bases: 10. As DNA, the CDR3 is TGCAGTGCTAGAGCGCCAGGAGGCGGGGGGGGGCAGTTCTTC. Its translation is CSARAPGGGGGQFF.

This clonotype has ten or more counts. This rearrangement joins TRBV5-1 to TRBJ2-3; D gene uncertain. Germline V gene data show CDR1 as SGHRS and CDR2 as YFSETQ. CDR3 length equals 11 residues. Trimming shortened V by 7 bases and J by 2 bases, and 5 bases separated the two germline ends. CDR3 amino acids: CASRTTDTQYF. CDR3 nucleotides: TGCGCCAGCCGTACCACAGATACGCAGTATTTT.

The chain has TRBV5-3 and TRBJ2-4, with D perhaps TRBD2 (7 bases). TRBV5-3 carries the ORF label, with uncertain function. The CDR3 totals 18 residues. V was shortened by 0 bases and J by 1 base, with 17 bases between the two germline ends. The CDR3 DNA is TGTGCCAGAAGCTTGGGATCCGGGGGGCCGCTGGCCAAAAACATTCAGTACTTC. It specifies CARSLGSGGPLAKNIQYF.

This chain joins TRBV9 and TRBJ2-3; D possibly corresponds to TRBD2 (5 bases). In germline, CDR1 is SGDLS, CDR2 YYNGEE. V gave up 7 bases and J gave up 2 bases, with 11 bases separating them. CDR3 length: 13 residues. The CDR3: CASGRATTDTQYF. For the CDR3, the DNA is TGTGCCAGCGGGCGGGCAACCACAGATACGCAGTATTTT.

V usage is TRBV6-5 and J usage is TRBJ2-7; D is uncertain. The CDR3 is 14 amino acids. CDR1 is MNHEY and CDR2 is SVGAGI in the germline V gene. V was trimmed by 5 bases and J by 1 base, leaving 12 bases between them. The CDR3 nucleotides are TGTGCCAGCAGTCCCCCTACTCGGTCCTACGAGCAGTACTTC. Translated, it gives CASSPPTRSYEQYF.

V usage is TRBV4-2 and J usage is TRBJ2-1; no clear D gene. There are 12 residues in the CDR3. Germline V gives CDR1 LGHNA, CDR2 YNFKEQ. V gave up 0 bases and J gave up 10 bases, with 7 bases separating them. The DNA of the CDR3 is TGTGCCAGCAGCCAAGATCTACAGGAGCAGTTCTTC. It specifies CASSQDLQEQFF.

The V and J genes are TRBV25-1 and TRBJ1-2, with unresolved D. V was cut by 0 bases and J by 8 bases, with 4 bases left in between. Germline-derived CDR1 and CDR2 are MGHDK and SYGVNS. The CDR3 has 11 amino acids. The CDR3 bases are TGTGCCAGCAGTGAATATGGGGGCTACACCTTC. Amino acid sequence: CASSEYGGYTF.

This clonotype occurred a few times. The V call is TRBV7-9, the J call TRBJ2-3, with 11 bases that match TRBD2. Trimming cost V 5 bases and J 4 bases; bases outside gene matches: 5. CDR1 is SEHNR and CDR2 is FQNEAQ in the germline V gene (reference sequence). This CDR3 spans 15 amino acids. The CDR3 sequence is CASSRLAGRPDTQYF. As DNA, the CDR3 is TGTGCCAGCAGCCGACTAGCGGGACGCCCAGATACGCAGTATTTT.

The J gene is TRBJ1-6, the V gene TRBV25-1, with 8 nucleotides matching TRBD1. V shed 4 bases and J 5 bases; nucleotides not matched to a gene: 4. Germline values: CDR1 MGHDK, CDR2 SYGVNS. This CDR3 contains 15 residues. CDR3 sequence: CASSGQTGDNSPLHF. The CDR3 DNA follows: TGTGCCAGCAGTGGCCAGACAGGGGATAATTCACCCCTCCACTTT.

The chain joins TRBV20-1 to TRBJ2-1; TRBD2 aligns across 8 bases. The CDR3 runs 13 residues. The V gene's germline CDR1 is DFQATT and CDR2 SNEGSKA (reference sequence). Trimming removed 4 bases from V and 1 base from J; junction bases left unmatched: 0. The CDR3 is CSATGGSYNEQFF. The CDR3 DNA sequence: TGCAGTGCTACGGGAGGGTCCTACAATGAGCAGTTCTTC.

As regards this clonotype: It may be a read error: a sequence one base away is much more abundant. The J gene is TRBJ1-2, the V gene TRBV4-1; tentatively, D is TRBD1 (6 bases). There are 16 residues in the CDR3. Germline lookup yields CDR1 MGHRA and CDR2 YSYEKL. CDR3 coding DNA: TGCGCCGGCAGCCAAGTACCCTCCGGGGGCGCCTCTGGCTACACCTTC. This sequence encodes CAGSQVPSGGASGYTF.

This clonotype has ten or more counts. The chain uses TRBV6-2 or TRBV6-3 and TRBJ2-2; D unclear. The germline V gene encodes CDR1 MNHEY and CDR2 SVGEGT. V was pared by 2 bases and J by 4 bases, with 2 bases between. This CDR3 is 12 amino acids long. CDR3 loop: CASSYGTGELFF. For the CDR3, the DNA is TGTGCCAGCAGTTACGGCACCGGGGAGCTGTTTTTT.

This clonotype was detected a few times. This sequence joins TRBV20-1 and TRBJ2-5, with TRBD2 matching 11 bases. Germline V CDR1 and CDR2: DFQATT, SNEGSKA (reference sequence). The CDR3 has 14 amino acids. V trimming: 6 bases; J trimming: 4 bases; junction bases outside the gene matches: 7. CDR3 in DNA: TGCAGTGCCCTAGCGGGAGGTGGCAGAGAGACCCAGTACTTC. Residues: CSALAGGGRETQYF.

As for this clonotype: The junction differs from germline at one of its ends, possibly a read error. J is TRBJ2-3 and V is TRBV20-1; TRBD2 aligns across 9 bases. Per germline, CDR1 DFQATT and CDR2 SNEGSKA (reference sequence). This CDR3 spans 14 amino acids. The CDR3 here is CSVFPGTSKDTQYF. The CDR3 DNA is TGCAGTGTTTTTCCCGGGACTAGCAAAGATACGCAGTATTTT.

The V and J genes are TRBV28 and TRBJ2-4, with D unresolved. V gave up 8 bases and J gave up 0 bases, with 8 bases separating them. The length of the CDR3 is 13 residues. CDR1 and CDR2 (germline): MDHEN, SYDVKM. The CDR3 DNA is TGTGCCAGCGGAGCAGAAGCCAAAAACATTCAGTACTTC. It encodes CASGAEAKNIQYF.

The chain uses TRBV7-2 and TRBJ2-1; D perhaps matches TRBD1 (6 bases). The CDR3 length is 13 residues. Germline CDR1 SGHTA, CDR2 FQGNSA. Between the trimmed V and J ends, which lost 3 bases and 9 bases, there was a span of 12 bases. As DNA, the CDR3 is TGTGCCAGCAGCTTTAGGGAGACAGGTGAGCAGTTCTTC. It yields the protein CASSFRETGEQFF.

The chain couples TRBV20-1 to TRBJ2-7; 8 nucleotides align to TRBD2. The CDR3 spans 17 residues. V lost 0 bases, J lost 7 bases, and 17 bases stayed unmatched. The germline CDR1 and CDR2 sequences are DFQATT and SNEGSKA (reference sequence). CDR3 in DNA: TGCAGTGCTAGAGATCTGAATATCGGGAGGGCCGCGTGGGAGCAGTACTTC. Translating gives CSARDLNIGRAAWEQYF.

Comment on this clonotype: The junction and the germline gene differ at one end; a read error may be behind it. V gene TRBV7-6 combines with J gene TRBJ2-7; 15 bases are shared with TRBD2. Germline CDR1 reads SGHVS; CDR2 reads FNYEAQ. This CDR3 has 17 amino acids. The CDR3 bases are TGTGCCGGCAGCCCTGGGACTAGCGGGAGGAACCCCTACGAGCAGTACTTC. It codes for CAGSPGTSGRNPYEQYF.

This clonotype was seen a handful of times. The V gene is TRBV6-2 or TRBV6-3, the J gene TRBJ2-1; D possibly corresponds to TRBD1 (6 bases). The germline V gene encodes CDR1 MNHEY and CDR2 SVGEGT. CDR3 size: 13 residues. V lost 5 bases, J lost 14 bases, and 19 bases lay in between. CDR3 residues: CASSALRQVTEFF. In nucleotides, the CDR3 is TGTGCCAGCAGTGCACTGCGACAGGTAACGGAGTTCTTC.

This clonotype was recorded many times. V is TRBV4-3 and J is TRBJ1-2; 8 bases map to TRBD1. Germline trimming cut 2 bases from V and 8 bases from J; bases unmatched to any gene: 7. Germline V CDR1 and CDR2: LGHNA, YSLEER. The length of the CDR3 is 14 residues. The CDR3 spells CASSQTTGAGGYTF. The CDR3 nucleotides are TGCGCCAGCAGCCAAACGACAGGGGCTGGAGGCTACACCTTC.

The CDR3 protein is CASSPSGTEIYEQYF. CDR3 in DNA: TGTGCCAGCAGCCCATCCGGGACAGAGATCTACGAGCAGTACTTC. The V call is TRBV7-2, the J call TRBJ2-7, with TRBD1 matching 7 bases. V lost 5 bases and J lost 3; bases outside the gene matches: 10. CDR1 is SGHTA, CDR2 FQGNSA, per germline. The CDR3 length is 15 residues.